The text below deals with one T cell receptor beta chain. As yet, its antigen is unknown. The unexposed donors gave CD4+ T cells in about 2010-2018, prior to COVID-19. After about ten days of culture, CD4+ T cells were isolated. The CDR3 spans 11 residues. The V and J ends lost 5 bases and 5 bases respectively, with 5 bases between them. These data belong to a study of CD4 T cells in relation to SARS-CoV-2 and coronaviruses. The assay was immunoSEQ multiplex PCR, and TCRdb's table has in-frame clones only and misses some. The sample carries 20,000 or so clones, 77% recorded once. Overall study results and limits: SARS-CoV-2-driven expansion was significantly weaker in crossreactive than monoreactive clones.

The chain has TRBV12-3 or TRBV12-4 and TRBJ2-3; D is uncertain. Sequenced material: CD4+ T cells from PBMCs, cultured in vitro. This TCR was recovered from a human donor in good health. CDR3: CASSERDTQYF. The CDR3 nucleotides are TGTGCCAGCAGTGAGCGAGATACGCAGTATTTT.